This T cell receptor (beta chain) derives from a study of T-cell memory formation after mild COVID-19. Looked up from germline, CDR1 is MNHNS and CDR2 is SASEGT. The CDR3 length is 14 residues. Trimming took off 6 bases at V and 2 bases at J, with 13 bases between the two ends. Worth noting for this clonotype: The target antigen is unknown.

Study-level results: The study detected some responding clones in pre-infection memory, suggesting cross-reactive memory joined. Whereas later expanders leaned CD4+, clones contracting day 15 to 85 showed a balanced CD4/CD8 makeup.

In TCRdb, the 5' RACE reads were re-called with MiXCR into one record per CDR3 protein. This table has about 210,000 distinct CDR3 sequences, around 25% appearing once. The sample comprised PBMCs or a T cell subset sorted from them (not recorded which). This sequence joins TRBV6-1 and TRBJ1-1, with D perhaps TRBD1 (6 bases). The receptor's source is an adult woman who had mild COVID-19 (a few samples of this study predate the infection). Cell type and time point are not known. The CDR3 spells CASRMTGSNTEAFF. CDR3 coding DNA: TGTGCCAGCAGAATGACAGGAAGTAACACTGAAGCTTTCTTT.